These 8 T cell receptor beta chains were all obtained from the same sample, sequenced in a study of shared clonotypes between healthy human individuals. The repertoire was sequenced with immunoSEQ multiplex PCR; TCRdb's copy has only in-frame clones and lacks some. The data hold some 600,000 clones, with about 96% observed a single time. The naive CD8 fraction comprised CD45RO-negative cells positively selected for CCR7 and excluded terminally differentiated effector memory CD45RA+ cells. The sample was naive CD8+ T cells sorted from blood. All receptors come from a woman aged 25 to 39 in good health.

The chain carries TRBV4-1 and TRBJ2-1; perhaps TRBD2 as D (6 bases). This CDR3 comprises 17 residues. Germline CDR1 reads MGHRA; CDR2 reads YSYEKL. The V and J ends lost 0 bases and 3 bases respectively, with 15 bases between them. The CDR3 region has the DNA TGCGCCAGCAGCCAAGATGGGACGATAGCGGACTACAATGAGCAGTTCTTC. Translated, it gives CASSQDGTIADYNEQFF.

The chain has TRBV6-5 and TRBJ1-4; D is possibly TRBD1 (6 bases). V shed 6 bases and J shed 0 bases, with 11 bases lying between them. The CDR3 loop spans 15 amino acids. Germline CDR1 reads MNHEY; CDR2 reads SVGAGI. CDR3 nucleotide sequence: TGTGCCAGCAGGGGGGCGGTGTCAACTAATGAAAAACTGTTTTTT. It specifies CASRGAVSTNEKLFF.

The rearrangement uses TRBV7-2 and TRBJ1-5; D is undetermined. The V end lost 4 bases, the J end lost 1 base, and 14 bases lay between the germline ends. The CDR3 is 16 residues long. Per germline, CDR1 SGHTA and CDR2 FQGNSA. CDR3 residues: CASSSHGRGSNQPQHF. DNA of the CDR3: TGTGCCAGCAGCTCACACGGACGGGGAAGCAATCAGCCCCAGCATTTT.

The rearrangement uses TRBV6-1 and TRBJ1-5, with 8 bases matching TRBD1. The junction had 8 bases not matched to a gene; V was cut back by 4 bases and J by 0 bases. Looked up from germline, CDR1 is MNHNS and CDR2 is SASEGT. This CDR3 has 17 amino acids. CDR3 sequence reads: CASSARTGPASNQPQHF. As DNA, the CDR3 is TGTGCCAGCAGTGCCAGGACAGGGCCAGCTAGCAATCAGCCCCAGCATTTT.

The chain is built from TRBV27 and TRBJ2-7; either TRBD1 or TRBD2 may supply D (7 bases each). The germline gives CDR1 MNHEY, CDR2 SMNVEV (reference sequence). Trimming took 5 bases from V and 4 from J, leaving 21 bases between them. The CDR3 extends over 16 amino acids. The CDR3 loop is CASSPRGGGSVYEQYF. CDR3 DNA sequence: TGTGCCAGCAGTCCCAGGGGGGGAGGGAGTGTATACGAGCAGTACTTC.

This clone has just one count. J is TRBJ2-2 and V is TRBV5-1; 9 nucleotides align to TRBD2. Germline trimming cut 0 bases from V and 7 bases from J; bases unmatched to any gene: 7. Looked up from germline, CDR1 is SGHRS and CDR2 is YFSETQ. CDR3 length equals 16 residues. The CDR3: CASSLGVAGAGGELFF. For the CDR3, the DNA is TGCGCCAGCAGCTTGGGCGTAGCGGGAGCGGGCGGGGAGCTGTTTTTT.

This clone was seen a handful of times. The chain has TRBV6-1 and TRBJ1-1, with a tentative D call TRBD1 (6 bases). Trimming removed 6 bases from V and 0 bases from J, with 11 bases in between. This CDR3 comprises 14 residues. Germline CDR1 and CDR2: MNHNS and SASEGT. CDR3 region: CASSQGRMNTEAFF. CDR3 sequence (DNA): TGTGCCAGCAGCCAGGGGAGGATGAACACTGAAGCTTTCTTT.

DNA for the CDR3: TGTGCCAGCAGCTTACAGGGTGGAAGTGAGCAGTTCTTC. Translation gives CASSLQGGSEQFF. V usage is TRBV5-8 and J usage is TRBJ2-1; D may be TRBD1 (6 bases). The V end lost 2 bases, the J end lost 9 bases, and 12 bases lay between the germline ends. Germline-derived CDR1 and CDR2 are SGHTS and YDEGEE. The CDR3 length is 13 residues.